This TCR beta chain was sequenced in a study of human T cells and chemical hapten exposure. The time point: healthy volunteer bleed at 2 weeks. Unseparated into fractions, whole blood served as the source from which total RNA was extracted. During construction of the library, unique molecular identifiers were attached to individual cDNA molecules for quantitative, reproducible TCR counting. Authors' methods: Per-sample TCR counts ranged from about 20,000 to 700,000, median about 98,000. TCRdb processed the RACE reads anew with MiXCR; each CDR3 protein has one entry. The V and J calls were determined by TCRdb, not by the authors. Of roughly 130,000 distinct CDR3 sequences listed, 9% to 10% are singletons. This TCR came from a male donor in good health. Some clones in this sample may be carry-over from other donors' samples. Sequencing was done on a sample of whole blood.

The CDR3 nucleotides read TGTGCCAGCAGCCTACCCGGACGGACTAGCAATCAGCCCCAGCATTTT. Translation: CASSLPGRTSNQPQHF. This chain joins TRBV6-6 and TRBJ1-5; D not resolved. The CDR3 sequence is 16 residues long. Deletions cut 6 bases from V and 0 bases from J, with 15 bases between. Germline V gene lookup returns CDR1 MNHNY and CDR2 SVGAGI (reference sequence).